This entry features one TCR beta chain sequence. The target antigen is unknown. Assay used: immunoSEQ multiplex PCR; TCRdb lists only in-frame clones, some missing. This sample has about 150,000 clones, with roughly 84% found just once. V lost 4 bases and J lost 3, with 19 bases in between. Per the germline V gene, CDR1 is LNHDA and CDR2 is SQIVND (reference sequence). The CDR3 has 17 amino acids. This entry is derived from a study of cytomegalovirus exposure and HLA in healthy donors. Study-wide results and caveats: The authors listed 150 or so TCR beta chains as cytomegalovirus-associated. According to a later analysis, TCR clusters from the first cohort tended to co-occur in the 120 or so validation repertoires. The dataset shows that most TCR sequences were rare, while some public TCRs occurred in many donors. The classifier reportedly diagnosed cytomegalovirus status with high sensitivity and specificity.

The source of this sequence is a human donor in good health. The sequencing input was PBMCs. The gene calls are TRBV19 and TRBJ1-5; TRBD1 is a possible D gene (6 bases). Here the CDR3 reads CASSNQQGRGFNQPQHF. The CDR3 bases are TGTGCCAGTAGTAACCAACAGGGAAGGGGTTTCAATCAGCCCCAGCATTTT. The full variable domain, completed using reference TRBV19 and TRBJ1-5, is DGGITQSPKYLFRKEGQNVTLSCEQNLNHDAMYWYRQDPGQGLRLIYYSQIVNDFQKGDIAEGYSVSREKKESFPLTVTSAQKNPTAFYLCASSNQQGRGFNQPQHFGDGTRLSIL.